The 11 T cell receptor beta chains below come from one sample, sequenced in a study of T cell responses to AZD1222 COVID-19 vaccine. Using immunoSEQ multiplex PCR, the repertoire was profiled, and TCRdb retains in-frame clones only, with some absent. Of 20,000 to 30,000 clones detected, about nine tenths appear once; the ten largest clones hold under 35%. The starting material was peripheral blood, obtained 28 days after the second AZD1222 dose. The receptors shown here come from an adult who received the AZD1222 COVID-19 vaccine.

The chain combines TRBV5-4 with TRBJ2-1, with TRBD2 matching over 7 bases. Germline V gene sequence: CDR1 SGHNT, CDR2 YYREEE (reference sequence). CDR3 length: 15 amino acids. Trimming cost V 2 bases and J 3 bases; bases outside gene matches: 5. For the CDR3, the DNA is TGTGCCAGCAGCTTAAGCCGGGACTACTACAATGAGCAGTTCTTC. Its translation: CASSLSRDYYNEQFF.

The chain joins TRBV30 to TRBJ1-2; possibly TRBD1 for D (5 bases). The V end was cut by 3 bases, the J end by 3 bases, with 11 bases between. The CDR3 length is 13 residues. CDR1 GTSNPN and CDR2 SVGIG come from the germline V gene (reference sequence). The CDR3 loop is CAWRTALDYGYTF. CDR3 DNA: TGTGCCTGGAGGACAGCCCTTGACTATGGCTACACCTTC.

J is TRBJ1-3 and V is TRBV18, with 11 bases that match TRBD1. This CDR3 region has 17 residues. The ends lost 2 bases at V and 1 base at J; junction bases unmatched: 4. Germline V gives CDR1 KGHSH, CDR2 LQKENI. CDR3 protein: CASSPTGTGGSGNTIYF. The DNA for the CDR3 is TGTGCCAGCTCACCAACCGGGACAGGGGGATCTGGAAACACCATATATTTT.

The table lists this clone with a count of one. The genes are TRBV5-5 and TRBJ1-1; possible D gene TRBD1, 6 bases. The V and J ends lost 4 bases and 11 bases respectively, with 21 bases between them. Germline values: CDR1 SGHKS, CDR2 YYEKEE (reference sequence). The CDR3 totals 14 residues. CDR3 protein: CASSETDSARGAFF. In nucleotides, the CDR3 is TGTGCCAGCAGCGAGACCGACAGCGCGAGGGGGGCTTTCTTT.

This rearrangement joins TRBV19 to TRBJ2-2; maybe TRBD1 (5 bases). Germline V gene lookup returns CDR1 LNHDA and CDR2 SQIVND (reference sequence). Trimming took off 7 bases at V and 0 bases at J, with 15 bases between the two ends. The length of the CDR3 is 16 residues. Here the CDR3 reads CASTNGKGANTGELFF. CDR3 DNA sequence: TGTGCCAGTACTAATGGGAAAGGGGCGAACACCGGGGAGCTGTTTTTT.

This chain joins TRBV3-1 (or the pseudogene TRBV3-2) and TRBJ1-4, with TRBD1 as a possible D gene (6 bases). V lost 3 bases, J lost 4 bases, and 9 bases lay in between. Germline lookup yields CDR1 LGHDT and CDR2 YNNKEL (reference sequence). The CDR3 runs to 14 residues. The CDR3 nucleotides are TGTGCCAGCAGCCACGGACAGAATAATGAAAAACTGTTTTTT. This gives the protein CASSHGQNNEKLFF.

This clone was recorded once. The chain links TRBV5-1 to TRBJ2-5; the D gene is possibly TRBD2 (6 bases). This CDR3 contains 15 residues. Germline CDR1 is SGHRS and CDR2 is YFSETQ. V was shortened by 1 base and J by 4 bases, with 14 bases between the two germline ends. This chain's CDR3 is CASSLQPSERETQYF. The DNA of the CDR3 is TGCGCCAGCAGCTTGCAGCCTAGCGAGCGAGAGACCCAGTACTTC.

The V gene is TRBV24-1, the J gene TRBJ1-2; D possibly corresponds to TRBD1 (5 bases). The V end was cut by 4 bases, the J end by 7 bases, with 15 bases between. Germline-derived CDR1 and CDR2 are KGHDR and SFDVKD. CDR3 size: 14 residues. CDR3: CATSERDSPRGYTF. The CDR3 region has the DNA TGTGCCACCAGTGAAAGGGACTCCCCGCGTGGCTACACCTTC.

The chain carries TRBV14 and TRBJ2-7, with unresolved D. V gave up 4 bases and J gave up 3 bases, with 7 bases separating them. Germline-derived CDR1 and CDR2 are SGHDN and FVKESK. This CDR3 is built from 12 residues. Written as DNA, the CDR3 is TGTGCCAGCAGCCCCGACTTCTACGAGCAGTACTTC. Amino acids: CASSPDFYEQYF.

V and J are TRBV29-1 and TRBJ1-1; D perhaps matches TRBD1 (6 bases). This CDR3 comprises 13 residues. Per germline, CDR1 SQVTM and CDR2 ANQGSEA. Trimming removed 5 bases from V and 2 bases from J, with 12 bases in between. CDR3 bases: TGCAGCGTTAGAGGACAGACAAACACTGAAGCTTTCTTT. Protein sequence: CSVRGQTNTEAFF.

This rearrangement joins TRBV3-1 (or the pseudogene TRBV3-2) to TRBJ1-2; D is possibly TRBD1 (5 bases). CDR3 length: 12 amino acids. The ends were cut back, 5 bases at V and 7 bases at J, with 11 bases in the middle. CDR1 LGHDT and CDR2 YNNKEL come from the germline V gene (reference sequence). The CDR3 DNA reads as TGTGCCAGCAGCGCTCAGGGTCGTGGCTACACCTTC. Amino acid sequence: CASSAQGRGYTF.